This T cell receptor (beta chain) was recovered during a study of blood T cell repertoires in COVID-19. Looking at the study overall: COVID-19 samples from acute and convalescent phases originated in the United States, Italy and Spain.

Original analysis: The authors estimated nucleated cell counts from reference gene primer amplification. Assay: immunoSEQ multiplex PCR; the TCRdb copy retains only in-frame clones and omits some. The DNA was the basis for D and trimming; V, J and clone size are from that table. The sample has fewer than 350,000 clones, roughly 85% seen once; the top ten hold 2.5%. CDR1 is GTSNPN, CDR2 SVGIG, per germline (reference sequence). The length of the CDR3 is 13 residues. V lost 5 bases and J 4 bases, leaving 11 bases between the germline ends. Individuals aged roughly 18 to 95 years were recruited from 24 US areas.

The TCR originated in a woman aged 50 to 65 who had recovered from COVID-19. The genes are TRBV30 and TRBJ1-4; the D is unclear. Sequencing was carried out using PBMCs or T cells enriched from blood (not recorded which). The CDR3 reads CAWSPGYNEKLFF. The CDR3 DNA sequence: TGTGCCTGGTCACCAGGTTATAATGAAAAACTGTTTTTT. The whole variable domain, filled in from reference TRBV30 and TRBJ1-4, reads SQTIHQWPATLVQPVGSPLSLECTVEGTSNPNLYWYRQAAGRGLQLLFYSVGIGQISSEVPQNLSASRPQDRQFILSSKKLLLSDSGFYLCAWSPGYNEKLFFGSGTQLSVL.